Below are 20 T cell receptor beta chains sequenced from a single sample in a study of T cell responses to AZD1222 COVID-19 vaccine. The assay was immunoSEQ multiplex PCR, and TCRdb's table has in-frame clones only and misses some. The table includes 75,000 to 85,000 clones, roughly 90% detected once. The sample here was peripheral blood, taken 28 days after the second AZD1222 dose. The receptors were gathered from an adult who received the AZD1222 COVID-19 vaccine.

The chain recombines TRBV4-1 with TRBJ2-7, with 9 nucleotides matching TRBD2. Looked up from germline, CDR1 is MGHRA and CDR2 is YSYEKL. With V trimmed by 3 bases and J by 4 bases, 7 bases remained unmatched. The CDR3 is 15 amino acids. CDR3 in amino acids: CASSQTGTSPYEQYF. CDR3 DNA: TGCGCCAGCAGCCAGACCGGGACTAGCCCTTACGAGCAGTACTTC.

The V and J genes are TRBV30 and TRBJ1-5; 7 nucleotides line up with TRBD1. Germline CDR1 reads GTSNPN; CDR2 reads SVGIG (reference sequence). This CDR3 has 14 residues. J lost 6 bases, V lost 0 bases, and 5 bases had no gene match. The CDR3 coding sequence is TGTGCCTGGAGTGTAGGAGGGACAGCTCAGCCCCAGCATTTT. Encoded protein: CAWSVGGTAQPQHF. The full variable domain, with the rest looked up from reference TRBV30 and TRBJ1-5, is SQTIHQWPATLVQPVGSPLSLECTVEGTSNPNLYWYRQAAGRGLQLLFYSVGIGQISSEVPQNLSASRPQDRQFILSSKKLLLSDSGFYLCAWSVGGTAQPQHFGDGTRLSIL.

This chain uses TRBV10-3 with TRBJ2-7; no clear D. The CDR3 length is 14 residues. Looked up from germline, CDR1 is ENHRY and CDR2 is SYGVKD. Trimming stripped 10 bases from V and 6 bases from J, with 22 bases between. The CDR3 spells CATKVSLEMGEQYF. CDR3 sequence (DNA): TGTGCCACCAAGGTATCATTGGAGATGGGCGAGCAGTACTTC.

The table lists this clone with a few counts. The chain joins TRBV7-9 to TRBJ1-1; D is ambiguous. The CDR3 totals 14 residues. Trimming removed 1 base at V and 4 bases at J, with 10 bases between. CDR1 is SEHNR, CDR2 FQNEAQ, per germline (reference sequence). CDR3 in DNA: TGTGCCAGCAGCTTAGAAGGTGTGGGCACTGAAGCTTTCTTT. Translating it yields CASSLEGVGTEAFF.

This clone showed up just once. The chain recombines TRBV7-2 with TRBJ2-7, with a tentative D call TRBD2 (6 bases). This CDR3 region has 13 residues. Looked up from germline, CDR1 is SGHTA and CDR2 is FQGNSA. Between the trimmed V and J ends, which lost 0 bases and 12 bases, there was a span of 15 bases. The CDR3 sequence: CASSLAQEGTSYF. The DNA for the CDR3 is TGTGCCAGCAGCTTAGCGCAGGAGGGGACTTCGTACTTC.

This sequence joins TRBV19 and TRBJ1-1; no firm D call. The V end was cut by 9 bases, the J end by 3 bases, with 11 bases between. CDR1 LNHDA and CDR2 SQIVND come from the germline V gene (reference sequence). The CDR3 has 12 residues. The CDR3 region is CASKRGDTEAFF. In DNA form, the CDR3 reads TGTGCCAGCAAGAGAGGCGACACTGAAGCTTTCTTT.

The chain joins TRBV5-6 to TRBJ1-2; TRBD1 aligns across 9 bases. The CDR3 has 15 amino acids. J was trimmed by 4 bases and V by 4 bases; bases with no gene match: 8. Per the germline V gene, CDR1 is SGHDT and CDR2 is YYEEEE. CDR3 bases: TGTGCCAGCAGCCTTGTAACAGGGGGCCTCTATGGCTACACCTTC. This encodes CASSLVTGGLYGYTF.

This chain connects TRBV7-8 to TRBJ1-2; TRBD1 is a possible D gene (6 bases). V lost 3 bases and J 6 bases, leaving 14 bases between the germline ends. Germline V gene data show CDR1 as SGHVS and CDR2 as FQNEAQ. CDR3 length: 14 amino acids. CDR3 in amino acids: CASSFRGRFDGYTF. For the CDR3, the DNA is TGTGCCAGCAGCTTCCGGGGGCGTTTCGATGGCTACACCTTC.

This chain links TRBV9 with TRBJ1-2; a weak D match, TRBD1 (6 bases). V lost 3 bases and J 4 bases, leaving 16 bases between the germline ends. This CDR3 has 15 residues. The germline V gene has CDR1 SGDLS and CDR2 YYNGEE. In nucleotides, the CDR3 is TGTGCCAGCAGCGCCACGGGACATCCATCCTATGGCTACACCTTC. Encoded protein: CASSATGHPSYGYTF.

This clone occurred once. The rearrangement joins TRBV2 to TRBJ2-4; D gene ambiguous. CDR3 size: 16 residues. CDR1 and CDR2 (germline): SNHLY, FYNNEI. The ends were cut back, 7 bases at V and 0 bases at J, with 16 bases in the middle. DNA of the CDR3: TGTGCCAGCACCACGACAATTCCGTCAGCCAAAAACATTCAGTACTTC. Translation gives CASTTTIPSAKNIQYF.

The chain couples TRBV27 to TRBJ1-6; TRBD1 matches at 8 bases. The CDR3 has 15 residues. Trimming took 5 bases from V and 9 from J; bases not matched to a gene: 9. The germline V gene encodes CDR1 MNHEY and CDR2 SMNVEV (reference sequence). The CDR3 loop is CASSPRTGRVSPLHF. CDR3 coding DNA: TGTGCCAGCAGTCCCCGGACAGGGAGGGTTTCACCCCTCCACTTT.

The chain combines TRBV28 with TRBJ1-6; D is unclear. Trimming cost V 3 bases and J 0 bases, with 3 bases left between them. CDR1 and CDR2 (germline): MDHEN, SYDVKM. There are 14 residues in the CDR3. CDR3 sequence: CASSLASYNSPLHF. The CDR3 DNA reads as TGTGCCAGCAGTTTGGCCTCCTATAATTCACCCCTCCACTTT. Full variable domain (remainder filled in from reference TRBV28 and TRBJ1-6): DVKVTQSSRYLVKRTGEKVFLECVQDMDHENMFWYRQDPGLGLRLIYFSYDVKMKEKGDIPEGYSVSREKKERFSLILESASTNQTSMYLCASSLASYNSPLHFGNGTRLTVT.

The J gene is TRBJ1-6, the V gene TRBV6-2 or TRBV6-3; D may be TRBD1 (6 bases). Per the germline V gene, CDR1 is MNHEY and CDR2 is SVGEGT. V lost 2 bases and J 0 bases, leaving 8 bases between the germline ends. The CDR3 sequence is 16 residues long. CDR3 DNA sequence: TGTGCCAGCAGTTACGTGGACAGCTCCTATAATTCACCCCTCCACTTT. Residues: CASSYVDSSYNSPLHF.

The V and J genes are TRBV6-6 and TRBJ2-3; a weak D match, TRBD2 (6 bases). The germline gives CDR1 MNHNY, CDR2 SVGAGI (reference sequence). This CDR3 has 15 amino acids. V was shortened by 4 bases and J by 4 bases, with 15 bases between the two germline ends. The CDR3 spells CASSFGTPGADTQYF. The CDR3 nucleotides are TGTGCCAGCAGTTTCGGGACTCCCGGGGCAGATACGCAGTATTTT.

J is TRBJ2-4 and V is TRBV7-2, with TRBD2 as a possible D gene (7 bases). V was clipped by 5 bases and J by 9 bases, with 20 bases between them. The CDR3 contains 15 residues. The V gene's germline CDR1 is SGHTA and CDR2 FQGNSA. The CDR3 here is CASSHPGGRTAIQYF. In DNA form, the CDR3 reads TGTGCCAGCAGCCACCCGGGAGGCAGGACAGCCATTCAGTACTTC. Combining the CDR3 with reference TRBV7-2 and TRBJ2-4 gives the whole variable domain GAGVSQSPSNKVTEKGKDVELRCDPISGHTALYWYRQSLGQGLEFLIYFQGNSAPDKSGLPSDRFSAERTGGSVSTLTIQRTQQEDSAVYLCASSHPGGRTAIQYFGAGTRLSVL.

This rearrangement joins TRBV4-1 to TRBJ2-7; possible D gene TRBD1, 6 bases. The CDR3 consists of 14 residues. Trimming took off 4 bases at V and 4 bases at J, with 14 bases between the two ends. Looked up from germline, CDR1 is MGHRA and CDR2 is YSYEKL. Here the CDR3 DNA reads TGCGCCAGCAGCCCCCTCGGGACAAGTTACGAGCAGTACTTC. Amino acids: CASSPLGTSYEQYF.

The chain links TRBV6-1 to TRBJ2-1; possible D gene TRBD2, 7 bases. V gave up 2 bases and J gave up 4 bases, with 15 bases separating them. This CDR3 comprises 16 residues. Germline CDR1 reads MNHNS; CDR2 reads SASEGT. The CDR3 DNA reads TGTGCCAGCAGTGAATATACGGGGGGCACATACAATGAGCAGTTCTTC. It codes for CASSEYTGGTYNEQFF.

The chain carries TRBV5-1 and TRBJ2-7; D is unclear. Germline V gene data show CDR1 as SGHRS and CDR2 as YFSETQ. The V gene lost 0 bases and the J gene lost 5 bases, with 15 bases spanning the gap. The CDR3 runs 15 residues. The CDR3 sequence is CASSLERPGPNEQYF. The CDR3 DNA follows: TGCGCCAGCAGCTTGGAACGGCCAGGTCCTAACGAGCAGTACTTC.

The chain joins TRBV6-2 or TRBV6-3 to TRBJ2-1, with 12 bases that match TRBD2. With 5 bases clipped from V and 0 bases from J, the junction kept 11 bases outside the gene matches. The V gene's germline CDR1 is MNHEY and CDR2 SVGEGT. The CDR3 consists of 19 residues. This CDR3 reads CASSHPTSGGPGSYNEQFF. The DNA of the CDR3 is TGTGCCAGCAGTCACCCGACTAGCGGGGGCCCCGGCTCCTACAATGAGCAGTTCTTC.

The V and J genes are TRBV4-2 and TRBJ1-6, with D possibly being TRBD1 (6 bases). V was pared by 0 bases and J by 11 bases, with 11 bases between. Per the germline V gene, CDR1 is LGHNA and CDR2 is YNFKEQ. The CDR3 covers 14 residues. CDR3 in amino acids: CASSQEDTGTPLHF. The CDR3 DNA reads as TGTGCCAGCAGCCAAGAAGATACAGGGACACCCCTCCACTTT.